The 20 T cell receptor beta chains listed next were all sequenced from one sample in a study of blood T cell repertoires in COVID-19. The data were produced by immunoSEQ multiplex PCR, yet TCRdb's version contains in-frame clones alone and is incomplete. Of about 56,000 clones in the sample, approximately 88% were seen once. Specimen: peripheral blood. The receptors originated from a human donor in a cohort sampled during active COVID-19.

The DNA for the CDR3 is TGTGCCAGCAGCGTAGGGAGGACGGGCCCCCAAGCAGAGACCCAGTACTTC. Its protein product is CASSVGRTGPQAETQYF. This chain connects TRBV9 to TRBJ2-5, with D perhaps TRBD2 (5 bases). V lost 0 bases and J lost 4, with 19 bases in between. CDR3 size: 17 residues. The germline V gene encodes CDR1 SGDLS and CDR2 YYNGEE. Together with reference TRBV9 and TRBJ2-5, the CDR3 gives the full variable domain: DSGVTQTPKHLITATGQRVTLRCSPRSGDLSVYWYQQSLDQGLQFLIQYYNGEERAKGNILERFSAQQFPDLHSELNLSSLELGDSALYFCASSVGRTGPQAETQYFGPGTRLLVL.

The CDR3 DNA follows: TGTGCCAGCTCACCAGGAGGGGTTTATGGGAACACTGAAGCTTTCTTT. Residues: CASSPGGVYGNTEAFF. V is TRBV18 and J is TRBJ1-1; TRBD1 is a possible D gene (5 bases). Per the germline V gene, CDR1 is KGHSH and CDR2 is LQKENI. Trimming took off 2 bases at V and 1 base at J, with 14 bases between the two ends. CDR3 length: 16 residues. The entire variable domain, with the rest obtained from reference TRBV18 and TRBJ1-1, is as follows: NAGVMQNPRHLVRRRGQEARLRCSPMKGHSHVYWYRQLPEEGLKFMVYLQKENIIDESGMPKERFSAEFPKEGPSILRIQQVVRGDSAAYFCASSPGGVYGNTEAFFGQGTRLTVV.

The chain links TRBV6-6 to TRBJ2-7; D ambiguous. Trimming stripped 6 bases from V and 4 bases from J, with 7 bases between. The germline CDR1 and CDR2 sequences are MNHNY and SVGAGI (reference sequence). The CDR3 is made up of 11 amino acids. As DNA, the CDR3 is TGTGCCAGCAGCATGAGTTACGAGCAGTACTTC. Its protein product is CASSMSYEQYF.

The chain joins TRBV10-1 to TRBJ2-3, with 11 bases fitting TRBD1. Germline V gives CDR1 WNHNN, CDR2 SYGVQD (reference sequence). Unmatched junction bases numbered 6, after V lost 2 bases and J lost 5 bases. This CDR3 has 16 residues. CDR3 DNA sequence: TGCGCCAGCAGTGAGGTAGGACAGGGGGCTCGAGATACGCAGTATTTT. It encodes CASSEVGQGARDTQYF.

This rearrangement joins TRBV30 to TRBJ2-3; TRBD1 aligns across 7 bases. Germline lookup yields CDR1 GTSNPN and CDR2 SVGIG (reference sequence). Trimming took 3 bases from V and 2 from J; bases not matched to a gene: 11. The CDR3 has 16 amino acids. The CDR3 DNA reads TGTGCCTGGAGCCTTGACCGGGACAGATACACAGATACGCAGTATTTT. This translates into CAWSLDRDRYTDTQYF.

The chain employs TRBV6-5 and TRBJ1-1; 10 bases align to TRBD1. Germline lookup yields CDR1 MNHEY and CDR2 SVGAGI. The junction had 3 bases not matched to a gene; V was cut back by 5 bases and J by 3 bases. CDR3 size: 14 residues. CDR3 in DNA: TGTGCCAGCAGTCGGACAGGGGGATACACTGAAGCTTTCTTT. Encoded protein: CASSRTGGYTEAFF.

The CDR3 loop reads CASSDWLLEESTDTQYF. CDR3 coding DNA: TGTGCCAGCAGTGACTGGCTACTAGAAGAGAGCACAGATACGCAGTATTTT. The chain combines TRBV6-4 with TRBJ2-3, with D perhaps TRBD2 (5 bases). The CDR3 runs 17 residues. Deletions cut 1 base from V and 0 bases from J, with 14 bases between. Germline V lookup: CDR1 MRHNA, CDR2 SNTAGT.

The chain combines TRBV7-2 with TRBJ1-2, with 11 positions matching TRBD1. The CDR3 sequence is 14 residues long. The germline CDR1 and CDR2 sequences are SGHTA and FQGNSA. V gave up 5 bases and J gave up 7 bases; unmatched junction bases: 6. The CDR3 reads CASSRTGGASGYTF. The CDR3 nucleotides are TGTGCCAGCAGCCGGACAGGGGGCGCCTCTGGCTACACCTTC.

The chain joins TRBV7-6 to TRBJ2-1; 9 bases line up with TRBD1. Germline V gene data show CDR1 as SGHVS and CDR2 as FNYEAQ. V shed 5 bases, J shed 7 bases, and the junction held 12 bases outside the gene matches. This CDR3 is 16 amino acids long. For the CDR3, the DNA is TGTGCCAGCAGCCTAAGGCCGGGACAGGGAACGAATGAGCAGTTCTTC. It encodes CASSLRPGQGTNEQFF.

The gene calls are TRBV6-6 and TRBJ2-1; TRBD2 agrees at 11 bases. Germline V lookup: CDR1 MNHNY, CDR2 SVGAGI (reference sequence). J lost 5 bases, V lost 0 bases, and 3 bases had no gene match. CDR3 length equals 16 residues. Here the CDR3 DNA reads TGTGCCAGCAGTTACTCGATACTAGCGGGGGACAATGAGCAGTTCTTC. The encoded protein is CASSYSILAGDNEQFF.

This chain's CDR3 is CASKWRGPYEQYF. In DNA form, the CDR3 reads TGTGCCAGCAAGTGGAGGGGTCCCTACGAGCAGTACTTC. V is TRBV6-5 and J is TRBJ2-7, with a tentative D call TRBD2 (6 bases). The CDR3 has 13 amino acids. Trimming took 7 bases from V and 2 from J, leaving 12 bases between them. Germline CDR1 MNHEY, CDR2 SVGAGI.

This clone was found once. V is TRBV6-6 and J is TRBJ1-6, with a possible D match to TRBD1 (5 bases). V was pared by 3 bases and J by 6 bases, with 9 bases between. Germline assignment: CDR1 MNHNY and CDR2 SVGAGI (reference sequence). The CDR3 covers 14 residues. The CDR3 coding sequence is TGTGCCAGCAGTTATCAGGGTAGTAATTCACCCCTCCACTTT. Amino acid sequence: CASSYQGSNSPLHF.

For the CDR3, the DNA is TGTGCCAGCAGTTTGCTGACAGCTTACGAGCAGTACTTC. Its translation: CASSLLTAYEQYF. This chain connects TRBV12-3 or TRBV12-4 to TRBJ2-7; TRBD1 might be the D (5 bases). V was pared by 3 bases and J by 4 bases, with 10 bases between. The CDR3 is 13 amino acids.

This chain joins TRBV2 and TRBJ1-6, with 7 bases identical to TRBD1. With V trimmed by 6 bases and J by 6 bases, 5 bases remained unmatched. CDR3 length: 14 residues. The germline gives CDR1 SNHLY, CDR2 FYNNEI. The CDR3 here is CASRAGTANSPLHF. The CDR3 DNA reads TGTGCCAGCAGGGCCGGGACAGCTAATTCACCCCTCCACTTT. Drawing the rest from reference TRBV2 and TRBJ1-6, the complete variable domain is EPEVTQTPSHQVTQMGQEVILRCVPISNHLYFYWYRQILGQKVEFLVSFYNNEISEKSEIFDDQFSVERPDGSNFTLKIRSTKLEDSAMYFCASRAGTANSPLHFGNGTRLTVT.

This sequence joins TRBV6-5 and TRBJ2-2; D not certain. This CDR3 contains 15 residues. CDR1 is MNHEY and CDR2 is SVGAGI in the germline V gene. Trimming removed 2 bases from V and 8 bases from J, with 15 bases in between. The CDR3, as DNA: TGTGCCAGCAGTTACCCTCCGGCCCCCGGGGGGGAGCTGTTTTTT. This translates into CASSYPPAPGGELFF.

The gene calls are TRBV5-1 and TRBJ1-4; D is possibly TRBD1 (5 bases). Germline CDR1 is SGHRS and CDR2 is YFSETQ. The CDR3 length is 14 residues. Between the trimmed V and J ends, which lost 0 bases and 7 bases, there was a span of 10 bases. The CDR3 bases are TGCGCCAGCAGCTTGGAAGGGGCGAGTGAAAAACTGTTTTTT. Translation gives CASSLEGASEKLFF.

The chain carries TRBV7-2 and TRBJ1-6; the match to TRBD1 covers 10 bases. The CDR3 spans 16 residues. V shed 1 base, J shed 10 bases, and the junction held 7 bases outside the gene matches. Germline V gene sequence: CDR1 SGHTA, CDR2 FQGNSA. CDR3 DNA sequence: TGTGCCAGCAGCTTAGGGACCGGGACAGGGGCCTCACCCCTCCACTTT. It codes for CASSLGTGTGASPLHF.

This rearrangement joins TRBV9 to TRBJ2-5; D gene uncertain. Germline V lookup: CDR1 SGDLS, CDR2 YYNGEE. The CDR3 consists of 16 residues. V lost 0 bases to trimming and J lost 1 base, with 13 bases between them. The CDR3 region has the DNA TGTGCCAGCAGCGTAGTCGGAGAGTCATCCCAAGAGACCCAGTACTTC. It is translated as CASSVVGESSQETQYF.

The chain carries TRBV7-3 and TRBJ2-7; tentatively, D is TRBD2 (5 bases). The CDR3 extends over 14 amino acids. Germline lookup yields CDR1 SGHTA and CDR2 FQGTGA. V shed 1 base and J shed 3 bases, with 10 bases lying between them. In nucleotides, the CDR3 is TGTGCCAGCAGCTTAAGCGGGCCTAACTACGAGCAGTACTTC. As protein: CASSLSGPNYEQYF.

For the CDR3, the DNA is TGTGCCAGCAAAACCGGGACTAGCGGCCAAGAGACCCAGTACTTC. It translates to CASKTGTSGQETQYF. V gene TRBV6-5 combines with J gene TRBJ2-5, with 11 bases identical to TRBD2. Losses at the gene ends were 7 bases for V and 1 base for J; bases not matched to a gene: 5. Germline V gives CDR1 MNHEY, CDR2 SVGAGI. The CDR3 has 15 residues.